This entry lists 2 T cell receptor beta chains sequenced from one sample in a study of blood T cell repertoires in COVID-19. Method: immunoSEQ multiplex PCR; TCRdb's copy keeps in-frame clones and lacks some. Of around 300,000 clones listed, 86% are singletons. Sequencing used peripheral blood. Receptors originate from a woman in her seventies with COVID-19, enrolled during active disease.

The gene calls are TRBV27 and TRBJ1-2, with 8 bases matching TRBD1. Per germline, CDR1 MNHEY and CDR2 SMNVEV (reference sequence). With V trimmed by 6 bases and J by 4 bases, 7 bases remained unmatched. The CDR3 totals 14 residues. CDR3 nucleotide sequence: TGTGCCAGCAGGCCGGGACAGGAATTCTATGGCTACACCTTC. Translated: CASRPGQEFYGYTF.

In its sample, this clone was seen once. Additional DNA sequences in this sample encode the identical CDR3. In DNA form, the CDR3 reads TGTGCCAGCAGTGCGGGGGGGTATGGCTACACCTTC. Its protein product is CASSAGGYGYTF. The J gene is TRBJ1-2, the V gene TRBV2, with D possibly matching TRBD1 (5 bases). CDR3 length: 12 amino acids. The V end lost 4 bases, the J end lost 5 bases, and 8 bases lay between the germline ends. Germline assignment: CDR1 SNHLY and CDR2 FYNNEI.